These 12 T cell receptor beta chains share one sample of origin, sequenced in a study of control samples from healthy donors and cancer patients. Profiled with immunoSEQ multiplex PCR; TCRdb holds only in-frame clones, not every one. The sample shows about 120,000 clones, around 92% of them seen only once. The material sequenced was blood. Source of these receptors: a woman aged 45-60 years in good health.

The genes are TRBV5-1 and TRBJ1-6; D is unclear. There are 13 residues in the CDR3. Deletions cut 0 bases from V and 8 bases from J, with 6 bases between. Germline lookup yields CDR1 SGHRS and CDR2 YFSETQ. This CDR3 is CASSLAGYSPLHF. CDR3 coding DNA: TGCGCCAGCAGCTTGGCCGGATATTCACCCCTCCACTTT.

The rearrangement uses TRBV5-1 and TRBJ2-7; the match to TRBD1 covers 10 bases. This CDR3 has 15 residues. V trimming: 4 bases; J trimming: 4 bases; junction bases outside the gene matches: 8. The V gene's germline CDR1 is SGHRS and CDR2 YFSETQ. CDR3 coding DNA: TGCGCCAGCAGCGTCAACCGGGACAGGGGTTACGAGCAGTACTTC. It codes for CASSVNRDRGYEQYF.

The chain uses TRBV2 and TRBJ1-1; 7 positions match TRBD1. The CDR3 totals 16 residues. Trimming took 3 bases from V and 4 from J; bases not matched to a gene: 11. Germline CDR1 reads SNHLY; CDR2 reads FYNNEI. CDR3 sequence reads: CASSEAGGGLGTEAFF. CDR3 nucleotide sequence: TGTGCCAGCAGTGAGGCAGGGGGGGGCTTGGGCACTGAAGCTTTCTTT.

The CDR3 here is CASSDVAGISYEQYF. CDR3 DNA sequence: TGCGCCAGCAGTGACGTAGCGGGGATCTCCTACGAGCAGTACTTC. The chain is built from TRBV10-2 and TRBJ2-7, with TRBD2 matching over 8 bases. V dropped 3 bases and J dropped 0; count of bases not matched to a gene: 4. The germline gives CDR1 WSHSY, CDR2 SAAADI. The CDR3 loop spans 15 amino acids.

V gene TRBV13 combines with J gene TRBJ2-1; the D gene could be TRBD1 or TRBD2 (6 bases each). CDR1 PRHDT and CDR2 FYEKMQ come from the germline V gene (reference sequence). The CDR3 consists of 13 residues. V was shortened by 8 bases and J by 6 bases, with 14 bases between the two germline ends. The CDR3 DNA sequence: TGTGCCAGCGGGGGGCCCACGGCCAATGAGCAGTTCTTC. Protein product: CASGGPTANEQFF.

V is TRBV5-5 and J is TRBJ2-1; D gene unclear. Trimming pared 4 bases from V and 9 bases from J, leaving 11 bases between. This CDR3 has 12 residues. Germline lookup yields CDR1 SGHKS and CDR2 YYEKEE (reference sequence). CDR3 DNA: TGTGCCAGCAGCACCGTTACCGGTGAGCAGTTCTTC. Its translation: CASSTVTGEQFF.

V is TRBV5-1 and J is TRBJ1-3; D remains ambiguous. V was cut by 0 bases and J by 4 bases, with 11 bases left in between. The CDR3 has 15 residues. Germline loops: CDR1 SGHRS, CDR2 YFSETQ. The CDR3 sequence: CASSLGAGTGNTIYF. In DNA, the CDR3 is TGCGCCAGCAGCTTGGGTGCGGGCACGGGAAACACCATATATTTT.

The V gene is TRBV28, the J gene TRBJ1-5, with 10 positions matching TRBD1. V was clipped by 5 bases and J by 8 bases; unmatched bases: 6. Germline V gene data show CDR1 as MDHEN and CDR2 as SYDVKM. The CDR3 is made up of 14 amino acids. CDR3 in amino acids: CASSPGTGVEPQHF. Here the CDR3 DNA reads TGTGCCAGCAGTCCAGGGACAGGGGTCGAGCCCCAGCATTTT.

The gene calls are TRBV6-6 and TRBJ1-6; TRBD1 is a possible D gene (6 bases). The germline CDR1 and CDR2 sequences are MNHNY and SVGAGI (reference sequence). The CDR3 has 14 amino acids. V was cut by 6 bases and J by 8 bases, with 14 bases left in between. CDR3 in amino acids: CASRTGMGDSPLHF. The DNA for the CDR3 is TGTGCCAGCAGAACAGGGATGGGGGATTCACCCCTCCACTTT.

The V call is TRBV11-3, the J call TRBJ2-2, with D maybe TRBD1 (5 bases). The germline CDR1 and CDR2 sequences are SGHNT and YENEEA. The germline V and J ends were trimmed by 5 bases and 1 base, with 8 bases remaining between them. The CDR3 sequence is 14 residues long. The CDR3 loop is CASSPGQNTGELFF. The CDR3 coding sequence is TGTGCCAGCAGCCCCGGACAGAACACCGGGGAGCTGTTTTTT.

The genes are TRBV2 and TRBJ1-1; tentative D call: TRBD1 (6 bases). The germline gives CDR1 SNHLY, CDR2 FYNNEI. The CDR3 sequence is 14 residues long. V was cut by 1 base and J by 6 bases, with 12 bases left in between. The CDR3 DNA reads as TGTGCCAGCAGTGAAGACACAGGGTTGGCTGAAGCTTTCTTT. Encoded protein: CASSEDTGLAEAFF.

The J gene is TRBJ1-1, the V gene TRBV10-1; D not resolved. The CDR3 runs 13 residues. CDR1 WNHNN and CDR2 SYGVQD come from the germline V gene (reference sequence). Trimming left V 6 bases short and J 4 bases short, with 12 bases between. The CDR3 coding sequence is TGCGCCAGCAGGGGCTCGTCGGGCACTGAAGCTTTCTTT. Translation: CASRGSSGTEAFF.